This is a list of T cell receptor beta chains from one sample in a study of blood T cells in healthy people across ages. MiXCR was run by TCRdb on the 5' RACE reads, yielding one entry per CDR3 protein. The sample holds about 720,000 distinct CDR3 sequences; 20% to 25% are singletons and the top ten take under 4.5%. These data also formed part of another study, on T cells of mothers and their children.

Sequencing was performed on blood. The receptors here all came from a boy aged 5-17 years in good health. Each CDR3 is given with its conserved first and last residue. D genes are given only for firm matches. Clone size is not always given. Where it is, it says once, few, many or a class for expanded clones.

v_gene	d_gene	j_gene	abundance	CDR3nt	CDR3aa
TRBV20-1	.	TRBJ2-7	.	TGCAGTGCTAGGATGGGGGAAGGTTCCTACTACGAGCAGTACTTC	CSARMGEGSYYEQYF
TRBV19	.	TRBJ1-1	.	TGTGCCAGTACCGGGGTTTTCACTGAAGCTTTCTTT	CASTGVFTEAFF
TRBV29-1	TRBD2	TRBJ2-5	.	TGCAGCGTTGGTCTAGCGGAGAGCGATCCAGAGACCCAGTACTTC	CSVGLAESDPETQYF
TRBV27	.	TRBJ2-3	.	TGTGCCAGCAGTTTAAATCCCTTAGCTCGGGCGCAGTATTTT	CASSLNPLARAQYF
TRBV10-3	.	TRBJ2-5	many	TGTGCCATCAGTGAGGGGGTCAGGACTCAGTACTTC	CAISEGVRTQYF
TRBV29-1	TRBD1	TRBJ2-6	few	TGCAGCGTTGAAGGCTGGCTACCGGGACAGGGGGTCTCTGGGGCCAACGTCCTGACTTTC	CSVEGWLPGQGVSGANVLTF
TRBV5-1	TRBD1	TRBJ1-1	few	TGCGCCAGCAGCTTGGCGGCAGGGGGCTGGGTTGGCACTGAAGCTTTCTTT	CASSLAAGGWVGTEAFF
TRBV27	TRBD1	TRBJ2-7	many	TGTGCCAGCAGTTTGGACAGGGACTCCTACGAGCAGTACTTC	CASSLDRDSYEQYF
TRBV19	.	TRBJ2-7	.	TGTGCCAGTAGTATGGCCCCTGGCTACGAGCAGTACTTC	CASSMAPGYEQYF
TRBV4-3	.	TRBJ1-2	.	TGCGCCAGCAGCCCCCCGGGTCGTTTGACTGGCTACACCTTC	CASSPPGRLTGYTF
TRBV5-5	.	TRBJ2-7	few	TGTGCCAGCAGCTCGGGTACACTCTCACAGGACGAGCAGTACTTC	CASSSGTLSQDEQYF
TRBV7-2	TRBD1	TRBJ2-3	.	TGTGCCAGCAGCTTAGGGGCAGGGGGCCGTCAAGATACGCAGTATTTT	CASSLGAGGRQDTQYF
TRBV15	TRBD2	TRBJ2-4	few	TGTGCCACAAAGTCAGGCGGGGGAGCCAAAAACATTCAGTACTTC	CATKSGGGAKNIQYF
TRBV4-2	TRBD2	TRBJ2-7	.	TGTGCCAGCAGCCAATTAGCGGGAGCGACGGGCGAGCAGTACTTC	CASSQLAGATGEQYF
TRBV12-3/TRBV12-4	.	TRBJ2-3	.	TGTGCCAGCAGTTTCTTCTCAGATACGCAGTATTTT	CASSFFSDTQYF
TRBV28	.	TRBJ2-7	.	TGTGCCAGCAGTTTAACGGGGGCAGCCTACGAGCAGTACTTC	CASSLTGAAYEQYF
TRBV6-6	.	TRBJ2-5	.	TGTGCCAGCCTCCCGACCGGGGAACTGTACCAAGAGACCCAGTACTTC	CASLPTGELYQETQYF
TRBV29-1	TRBD1	TRBJ1-1	.	TGCAGCGTAACAGGGGGCTCGGGGGGCACTGAAGCTTTCTTT	CSVTGGSGGTEAFF
TRBV27	.	TRBJ1-6	.	TGTGCCAGCAGTTTATCTTGGGGTGGGGATTCACCCCTCCACTTT	CASSLSWGGDSPLHF
TRBV7-9	.	TRBJ2-3	.	TGTGCCAGCAGCTTGGCGACAGGGCGGGGAGATACGCAGTATTTT	CASSLATGRGDTQYF
TRBV12-3/TRBV12-4	TRBD2	TRBJ2-7	few	TGTGCCAGCAGTGGCGGGGGGGGACTTACCTCCTACGAGCAGTACTTC	CASSGGGGLTSYEQYF
TRBV20-1	.	TRBJ1-2	.	TGCAGTGCTAATAGCAGGGGTTCCTATGGCTACACCTTC	CSANSRGSYGYTF
TRBV29-1	.	TRBJ2-2	.	TGCAGCGTTGAGAGGGTGAACACCGGGGAGCTGTTTTTT	CSVERVNTGELFF
TRBV7-2	.	TRBJ2-1	.	TGTGCCAGCAGCTTTACCACGGAGGCTGAGCAGTTCTTC	CASSFTTEAEQFF
TRBV7-2	.	TRBJ2-5	many	TGTGCCAGCAGCTTAGGAGGAACACTGCAAGAGACCCAGTACTTC	CASSLGGTLQETQYF
TRBV7-9	TRBD1	TRBJ1-3	few	TGTGCCAGCAGCTCCTACCGGGACAGGTCCTCTGGAGACACCATATATTTT	CASSSYRDRSSGDTIYF
TRBV7-2	.	TRBJ2-4	few	TGTGCCAGCAGCCACGGACTAGCCAAAAACATTCAGTACTTC	CASSHGLAKNIQYF
TRBV5-1	.	TRBJ2-7	.	TGCGCCAGCAGCTTAAACAGGGCCGACGAGCAGTACTTC	CASSLNRADEQYF
TRBV29-1	.	TRBJ1-1	.	TGCAGCGCTAAGGACAGCATGAACACTGAAGCTTTCTTT	CSAKDSMNTEAFF
TRBV11-2	.	TRBJ2-7	.	TGTGCCAGCAGCTTAGCCCGACAGGGAGGGAGCTACGAGCAGTACTTC	CASSLARQGGSYEQYF
TRBV20-1	TRBD1	TRBJ1-1	.	TGCAGTGCTAGAGGACAGGGTTGGTCTGAAGCTTTCTTT	CSARGQGWSEAFF
TRBV5-6	.	TRBJ2-1	few	TGTGCCAGCAGCACAATAGCCGTTGAGCAGTTCTTC	CASSTIAVEQFF
TRBV28	.	TRBJ1-6	few	TGTGCCAGCAGTTTAGAGGCGCTGGGTCGTTCACCCCTCCACTTT	CASSLEALGRSPLHF
TRBV7-3	TRBD2	TRBJ2-1	few	TGTGCCAGCAGCAGGGCCCCGGGAGGGAGTCAGTTCTTC	CASSRAPGGSQFF
TRBV29-1	.	TRBJ2-5	.	TGCAGCGTTGAACAACTAGGTGGTAAGACCCAGTACTTC	CSVEQLGGKTQYF
TRBV30	.	TRBJ2-1	.	TGTGCCTGGAGGAGGTATCAGCCCGTTGCTGAGCAGTTCTTC	CAWRRYQPVAEQFF
TRBV12-3/TRBV12-4	.	TRBJ2-7	.	TGTGCCAGCAGTTTAACCTCGACAGGCTACGAGCAGTACTTC	CASSLTSTGYEQYF
TRBV24-1	TRBD1	TRBJ1-2	few	TGTGCCACCAGTGAGCAGGGGGACTATGGCTACACCTTC	CATSEQGDYGYTF
TRBV18	.	TRBJ2-7	.	TGCGCCAGCTCACCAAGTGAAGGAGGCGAGCAGTACTTC	CASSPSEGGEQYF
TRBV6-2/TRBV6-3	.	TRBJ2-2	.	TGTGCCAGCAGTTACTCTCTACGACAGGATCTAAACACCGGGGAGCTGTTTTTT	CASSYSLRQDLNTGELFF
TRBV4-2	.	TRBJ2-3	few	TGTGCCAGCAGCCAGGACCTGGCGGTCACAGATACGCAGTATTTT	CASSQDLAVTDTQYF
TRBV12-3/TRBV12-4	.	TRBJ2-6	many	TGTGCCAGCAGTCACTCTGGGGCCAACGTCCTGACTTTC	CASSHSGANVLTF
TRBV5-1	TRBD2	TRBJ2-1	.	TGCGCCAGCACCAACCCGGGACTAGCGGGACTAAGCTCCTACAATGAGCAGTTCTTC	CASTNPGLAGLSSYNEQFF
TRBV5-1	TRBD2	TRBJ2-1	.	TGCGCCAGCAGCCCGGGTCTTAGCGGGGGACCAAGCTCCTACAATGAGCAGTTCTTC	CASSPGLSGGPSSYNEQFF
TRBV5-1	.	TRBJ1-6	few	TGCGCCAGCAGCTTGGGGTCGCCCAATTCACCCCTCCACTTT	CASSLGSPNSPLHF